The entry below gives a single TCR beta chain sequence along with its context. What it recognizes is unknown. Sequencing used immunoSEQ multiplex PCR; TCRdb keeps in-frame clones, though not all of them. The repertoire includes about 110,000 clones, almost 96% of them detected once, and 0.65% to 0.7% sits in the top ten. The source of the sample is a study of cytomegalovirus exposure and HLA in healthy donors. General observations from the study: Subsequent analysis showed first-cohort TCR clusters tending to co-occur in 120 validation repertoires. Most TCRs appeared rarely, but some public TCRs recurred in many donors. The study flagged some 170 TCR beta chains as cytomegalovirus-associated. With high specificity and sensitivity, the classifier reportedly diagnosed cytomegalovirus status.

There are 15 residues in the CDR3. The germline V gene encodes CDR1 SGHTA and CDR2 FQGTGA. V lost 5 bases to trimming and J lost 9 bases; unmatched junction nucleotides: 8. The rearrangement links TRBV7-3 to TRBJ1-6, with 9 bases lining up with TRBD1. The source of this sequence is a woman between 18 and 29 years old in good health and CMV-seronegative. Source material: PBMCs. Here the CDR3 reads CASSPTGGIGSPLHF. The CDR3 DNA sequence: TGTGCCAGCAGCCCGACAGGGGGAATCGGTTCACCCCTCCACTTT.